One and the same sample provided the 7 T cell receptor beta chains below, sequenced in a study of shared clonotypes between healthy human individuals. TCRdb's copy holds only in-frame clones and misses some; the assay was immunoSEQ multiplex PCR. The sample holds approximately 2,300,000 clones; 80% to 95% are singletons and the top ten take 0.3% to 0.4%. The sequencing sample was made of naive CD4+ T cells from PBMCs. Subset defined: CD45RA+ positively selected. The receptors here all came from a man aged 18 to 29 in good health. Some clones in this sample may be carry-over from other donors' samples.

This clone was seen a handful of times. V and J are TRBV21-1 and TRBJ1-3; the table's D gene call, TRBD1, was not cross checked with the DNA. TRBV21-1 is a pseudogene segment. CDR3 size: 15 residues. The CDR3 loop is CATFDRGRDGNTIYF. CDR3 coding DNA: TGTGCCACGTTCGACAGGGGGCGGGATGGAAACACCATATATTTT.

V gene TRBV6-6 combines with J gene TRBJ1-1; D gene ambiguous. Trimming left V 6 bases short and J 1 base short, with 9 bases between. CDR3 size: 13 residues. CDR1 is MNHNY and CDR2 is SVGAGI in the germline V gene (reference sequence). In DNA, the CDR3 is TGTGCCAGCAGAGATCTGGAGAACACTGAAGCTTTCTTT. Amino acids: CASRDLENTEAFF.

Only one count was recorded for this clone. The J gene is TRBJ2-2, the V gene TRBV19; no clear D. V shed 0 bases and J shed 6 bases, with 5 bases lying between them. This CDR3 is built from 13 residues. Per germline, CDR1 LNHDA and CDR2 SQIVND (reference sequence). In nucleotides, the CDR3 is TGTGCCAGTAGTATAGACCTTCCCGGGGAGCTGTTTTTT. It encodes CASSIDLPGELFF.

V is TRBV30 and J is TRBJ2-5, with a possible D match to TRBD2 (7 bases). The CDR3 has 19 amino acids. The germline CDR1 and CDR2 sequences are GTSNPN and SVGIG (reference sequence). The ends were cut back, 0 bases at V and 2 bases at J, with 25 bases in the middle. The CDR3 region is CAWSVRRGGGGVGQETQYF. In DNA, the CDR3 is TGTGCCTGGAGTGTCAGGAGAGGTGGCGGGGGCGTTGGTCAAGAGACCCAGTACTTC.

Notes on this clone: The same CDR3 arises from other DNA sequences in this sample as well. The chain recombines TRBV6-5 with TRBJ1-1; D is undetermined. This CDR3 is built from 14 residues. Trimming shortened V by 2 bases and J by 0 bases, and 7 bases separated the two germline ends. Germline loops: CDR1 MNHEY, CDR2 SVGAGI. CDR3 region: CASSYGTVNTEAFF. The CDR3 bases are TGTGCCAGCAGTTACGGAACGGTGAACACTGAAGCTTTCTTT.

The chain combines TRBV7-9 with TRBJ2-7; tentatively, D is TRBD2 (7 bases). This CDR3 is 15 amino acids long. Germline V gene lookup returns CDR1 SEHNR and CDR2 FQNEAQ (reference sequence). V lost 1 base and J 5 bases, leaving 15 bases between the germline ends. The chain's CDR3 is CASSLVIGGDDEQYF. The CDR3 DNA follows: TGTGCCAGCAGCTTAGTTATAGGGGGGGACGACGAGCAGTACTTC.

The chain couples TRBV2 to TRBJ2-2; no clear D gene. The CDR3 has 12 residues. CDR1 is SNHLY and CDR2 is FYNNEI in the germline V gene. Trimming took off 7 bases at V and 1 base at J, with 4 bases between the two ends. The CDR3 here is CASKGNTGELFF. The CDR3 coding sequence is TGTGCCAGCAAAGGGAACACCGGGGAGCTGTTTTTT.